This section outlines one T cell receptor beta chain sequence together with its context. What antigen it recognizes has not been identified. No much larger clone is present one base from it, and per-base qualities are unavailable. Collaborating institutions collected whole blood in K2EDTA tubes following their own protocols. For TCRbeta analysis, collaborator samples were shipped as frozen whole blood, as isolated PBMCs, or as DNA extracted from either sample type. TCRbeta CDR3 regions were amplified from genomic DNA using the immunoSEQ Assay, a bias-controlled multiplex PCR. The study's own analysis went as follows. The number of nucleated cells in each sample was estimated by amplification of reference gene primers within the assay. To quantify the absolute abundance of each unique TCRbeta CDR3 rearrangement, sequence reads were collapsed and filtered. For each sample, productive Simpson clonality was calculated as the square root of Simpson's diversity index across productive rearrangements. In TCRdb, the immuneACCESS table is reduced to in-frame sequences with V and J assigned. These tables do not hold every clone; where another copy was compared, an unresolved V gene accounts for under half, and the others remain unexplained. The DNA was the basis for D and trimming; V, J and clone size are from that table. The sample table records 95,000 to 110,000 clones; roughly 82% of these occur just once. The ten largest clones take up approximately 12% of the sample.

Clipping removes 5 bases from V and 4 bases from J, with 13 as the unmatched junction base count. Based on the germline V gene (reference sequence), the CDR1 and CDR2 sequences are SEHNR and FQNEAQ. Counted from cysteine to phenylalanine, this CDR3 has 17 amino acids. The kept DNA is CDR3 alone, 51 bases in frame from the first base. These data are taken from a study of blood T cell repertoires in COVID-19 (TCRdb year 2020). At the level of the whole study: Samples from collaborators originated in the United States, Italy and Spain and spanned both the acute and convalescent phases of COVID-19. The prospective study material was composed of cDNA or gDNA derived from T cells, B-cell-depleted T cells, or PBMCs. The dataset comprised deeply sampled blood TCRbeta repertoires from subjects exposed to, actively infected with, or recovered from COVID-19. The repertoires were released in a freely available public database meant as a resource for research on the immune response to SARS-CoV-2. Samples were obtained from the ongoing ImmuneRACE study (first 160 participants) and from roughly 1,300 subjects provided by 6 global collaborators. The sample metadata nearly always contained a de-identified subject ID, COVID-19 status, age in years and sex. Where available, HLA class I and class II types were obtained from metadata supplied by the sample provider rather than from assay-based typing.

Overall study results and their limits: The quantity of clinical and demographic metadata differed by source and by participant and was supplied without curation.

Specimen: peripheral blood. The sequence was collected from a human donor in a cohort sampled during active COVID-19. Recombination connected TRBV7-9 to TRBJ2-2; the central 7 bases match TRBD1. The CDR3 in this case is CASSPGTDRRRTGELFF. In nucleotide form, the sequence is TGTGCCAGCAGCCCAGGGACAGACCGGCGTCGCACCGGGGAGCTGTTTTTT.